This section outlines one T cell receptor (beta chain) sequence together with its context. These data belong to a study of blood T cell repertoires in COVID-19. Study in general: The study drew acute and convalescent COVID-19 samples from the United States, Italy and Spain.

This CDR3 has 14 amino acids. From germline, CDR1 is SNHLY and CDR2 FYNNEI. V shed 6 bases and J 3 bases; nucleotides not matched to a gene: 6. Clones were sequenced by immunoSEQ multiplex PCR, and TCRdb holds only the in-frame ones, with some missing. The sample consists of some 110,000 clones, approximately 84% of them appearing once. The chain uses TRBV2 and TRBJ1-1; 8 bases map to TRBD1. The sequence was collected from a man between 65 and 85 years old with active or convalescent COVID-19. Material for sequencing was peripheral blood. The CDR3 DNA reads TGTGCCAGCAGAGTTCAGGGGGCGCACACTGAAGCTTTCTTT. Translation: CASRVQGAHTEAFF.